This TCR beta chain was sequenced for a study of blood T cell repertoires in COVID-19. This CDR3 is 15 amino acids long. Trimming shortened V by 2 bases and J by 8 bases, and 18 bases separated the two germline ends. Germline V CDR1 and CDR2: SGHAT, FQNNGV. Only in-frame clones appear in the TCRdb table, and some are missing; sequencing was by immunoSEQ multiplex PCR. Of about 100,000 clones listed, approximately 80% are singletons. Sequenced sample: peripheral blood. The J gene is TRBJ1-2, the V gene TRBV11-2; D remains unclear. This receptor was identified in a man aged 60-69 years with acute or convalescent COVID-19. CDR3 sequence reads: CASSLSSGRERGYTF. DNA of the CDR3: TGTGCCAGCAGCTTAAGTAGCGGAAGGGAGCGAGGCTACACCTTC. The variable domain in full, with the rest retrieved from reference TRBV11-2 and TRBJ1-2, is EAGVAQSPRYKIIEKRQSVAFWCNPISGHATLYWYQQILGQGPKLLIQFQNNGVVDDSQLPKDRFSAERLKGVDSTLKIQPAKLEDSAVYLCASSLSSGRERGYTFGSGTRLTVV.